One TCR beta chain is described in this entry. Method: immunoSEQ multiplex PCR; TCRdb's copy keeps in-frame clones and lacks some. The data show about 71,000 clones, about 88% seen once. The sample is drawn from a study of PD-L1 blockade in urothelial cancer. The CDR3 contains 13 residues. Germline V CDR1 and CDR2: SGDLS, YYNGEE. V shed 7 bases, J shed 8 bases, and the junction held 9 bases outside the gene matches. Sequenced material: PBMCs, taken around atezolizumab (anti-PD-L1) treatment. V usage is TRBV9 and J usage is TRBJ1-2; 9 positions agree with TRBD1. The receptor was derived from a man in his 60s with urothelial cancer. CDR3 DNA sequence: TGTGCCAGCCAGGGACAGGGTATTTTGGGCTACACCTTC. Translating gives CASQGQGILGYTF.